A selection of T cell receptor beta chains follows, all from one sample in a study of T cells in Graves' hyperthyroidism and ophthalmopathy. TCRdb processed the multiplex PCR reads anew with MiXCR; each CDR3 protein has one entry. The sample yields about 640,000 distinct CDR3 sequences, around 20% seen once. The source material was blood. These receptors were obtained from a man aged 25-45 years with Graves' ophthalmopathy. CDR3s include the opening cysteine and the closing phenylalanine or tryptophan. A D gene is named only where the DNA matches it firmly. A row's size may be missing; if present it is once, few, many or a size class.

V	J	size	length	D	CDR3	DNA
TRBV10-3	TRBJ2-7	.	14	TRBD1	CATSLTGDSYEQYF	TGTGCCACCTCTTTGACAGGGGACTCCTACGAGCAGTACTTC
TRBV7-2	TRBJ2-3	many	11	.	CASSNVDTQYF	TGTGCCAGCAGCAACGTAGATACGCAGTATTTT
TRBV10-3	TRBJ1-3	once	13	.	CAISRDQGNTIYF	TGTGCCATCAGTAGAGATCAAGGAAACACCATATATTTT
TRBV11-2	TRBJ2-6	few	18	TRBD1	CASRRPGQGPSGANVLTF	TGTGCCAGCAGACGACCGGGACAGGGACCCTCTGGGGCCAACGTCCTGACTTTC
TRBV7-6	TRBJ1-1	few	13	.	CASSFLGGTEAFF	TGTGCCAGCAGCTTTTTAGGGGGCACTGAAGCTTTCTTT
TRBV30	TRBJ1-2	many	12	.	CAWSVGGDGYTF	TGTGCCTGGAGTGTAGGAGGGGACGGCTACACCTTC
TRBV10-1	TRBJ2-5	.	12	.	CASSEPGKPQYF	TGCGCCAGCAGCGAACCGGGAAAACCTCAGTACTTC
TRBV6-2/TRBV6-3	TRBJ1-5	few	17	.	CASSYFPADYSNQPQHF	TGTGCCAGCAGTTACTTTCCGGCGGACTATAGCAATCAGCCCCAGCATTTT
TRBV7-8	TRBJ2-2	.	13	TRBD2	CASRGGDTGELFF	TGTGCCAGCCGGGGGGGGGATACCGGGGAGCTGTTTTTT
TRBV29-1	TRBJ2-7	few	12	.	CSVELAPYEQYF	TGCAGCGTAGAACTAGCCCCCTACGAGCAGTACTTC
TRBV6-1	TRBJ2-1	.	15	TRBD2	CASSPGLAAPNEQFF	TGTGCCAGCAGTCCGGGACTAGCGGCCCCTAATGAGCAGTTCTTC
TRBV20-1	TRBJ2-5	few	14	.	CSATPTENQETQYF	TGCAGTGCTACCCCGACAGAAAACCAAGAGACCCAGTACTTC
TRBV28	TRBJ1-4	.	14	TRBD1	CASRGGTGPEKLFF	TGTGCCAGCAGGGGTGGGACAGGGCCTGAAAAACTGTTTTTT
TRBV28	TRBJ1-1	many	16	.	CASSYPRDVGGTEAFF	TGTGCCAGCAGTTACCCCAGGGATGTAGGGGGCACTGAAGCTTTCTTT
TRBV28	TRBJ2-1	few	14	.	CASSTAITSNEQFF	TGTGCCAGCAGTACAGCCATCACCTCCAATGAGCAGTTCTTC
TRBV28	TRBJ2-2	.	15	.	CASRLQGLNTGELFF	TGTGCCAGCAGATTACAGGGACTCAACACCGGGGAGCTGTTTTTT
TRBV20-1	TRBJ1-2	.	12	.	CSAHRADYGYTF	TGCAGTGCCCACAGGGCAGACTATGGCTACACCTTC
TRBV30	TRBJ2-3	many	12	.	CAWSLGQDTQYF	TGTGCCTGGAGTCTCGGACAGGATACGCAGTATTTT
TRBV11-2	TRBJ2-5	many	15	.	CASSLDLGIQRTQYF	TGTGCCAGCAGCTTAGATCTGGGCATCCAGCGGACCCAGTACTTC
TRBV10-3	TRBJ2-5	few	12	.	CAISDHRETQYF	TGTGCCATCAGTGATCACCGGGAGACCCAGTACTTC
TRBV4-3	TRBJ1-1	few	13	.	CASSQDLEGEAFF	TGCGCCAGCAGCCAAGATCTCGAGGGTGAAGCTTTCTTT
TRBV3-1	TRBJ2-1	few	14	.	CASRPGTSHNEQFF	TGTGCCAGCAGGCCCGGGACGTCCCACAATGAGCAGTTCTTC
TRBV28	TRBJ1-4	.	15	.	CASSPRTGLDEKLFF	TGTGCCAGCAGCCCGAGAACGGGGTTGGATGAAAAACTGTTTTTT
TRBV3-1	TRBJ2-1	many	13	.	CASSQGTSYEQFF	TGTGCCAGCAGCCAGGGCACTAGCTACGAGCAGTTCTTC
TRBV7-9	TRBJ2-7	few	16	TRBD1	CASSPQSGQGVHEQYF	TGTGCCAGCAGCCCCCAATCCGGACAGGGGGTCCACGAGCAGTACTTC
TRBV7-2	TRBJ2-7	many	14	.	CASSWGRSSYEQYF	TGTGCCAGCAGCTGGGGACGGAGCTCCTACGAGCAGTACTTC
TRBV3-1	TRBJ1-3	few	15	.	CASSQDLRSGNTIYF	TGTGCCAGCAGCCAAGATCTAAGGAGTGGAAACACCATATATTTT
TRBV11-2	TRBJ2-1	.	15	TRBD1	CASSPPGTGQNEQFF	TGTGCCAGCAGCCCCCCTGGGACAGGGCAAAATGAGCAGTTCTTC
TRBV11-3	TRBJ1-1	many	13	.	CASSRDFNTEAFF	TGTGCCAGCAGCAGGGACTTCAACACTGAAGCTTTCTTT
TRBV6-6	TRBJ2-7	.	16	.	CASSYSNQPSGHEQYF	TGTGCCAGCAGTTACTCGAACCAGCCCTCAGGTCACGAGCAGTACTTC
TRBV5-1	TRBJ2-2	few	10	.	CASGDGELFF	TGCGCCTCAGGGGACGGGGAGCTGTTTTTT
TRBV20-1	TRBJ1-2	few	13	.	CSASVRGDYGYTF	TGCAGTGCTAGTGTTCGGGGGGACTATGGCTACACCTTC
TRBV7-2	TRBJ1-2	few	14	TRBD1	CASSLVVQGYGYTF	TGTGCCAGCAGCTTAGTTGTACAGGGGTATGGCTACACCTTC
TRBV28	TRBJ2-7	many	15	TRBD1	CASSLPDRVVYEQYF	TGTGCCAGCAGTTTACCGGACAGGGTCGTCTACGAGCAGTACTTC
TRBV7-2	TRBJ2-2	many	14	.	CASSPSGNTGELFF	TGTGCCAGCAGCCCGAGCGGGAACACCGGGGAGCTGTTTTTT
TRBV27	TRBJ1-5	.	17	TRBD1	CASSRGGGQGWNQPQHF	TGTGCCAGCAGTCGCGGGGGGGGACAGGGATGGAATCAGCCCCAGCATTTT
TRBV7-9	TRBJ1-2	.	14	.	CASSVVGSYYGYTF	TGTGCCAGCAGCGTGGTGGGATCTTACTATGGCTACACCTTC
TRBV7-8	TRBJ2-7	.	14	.	CASSLAGQSYEQYF	TGTGCCAGCAGCTTAGCCGGACAGTCCTACGAGCAGTACTTC
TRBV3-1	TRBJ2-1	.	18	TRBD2	CASSIRTSGRGSYNEQFF	TGTGCCAGCAGCATCCGGACTAGCGGGAGGGGGTCCTACAATGAGCAGTTCTTC
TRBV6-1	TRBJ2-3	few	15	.	CASSETAPMADTQYF	TGTGCCAGCAGTGAAACAGCCCCCATGGCAGATACGCAGTATTTT
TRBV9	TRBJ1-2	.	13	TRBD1	CASSATGVPGYTF	TGTGCCAGCAGCGCAACAGGGGTACCTGGCTACACCTTC
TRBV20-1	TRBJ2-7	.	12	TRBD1	CSVIRGLGEQYF	TGCAGTGTCATCAGGGGGCTCGGGGAGCAGTACTTC